Listed below are T cell receptor beta chains from one sample, sequenced in a study of cytomegalovirus exposure and HLA in healthy donors. Libraries were prepared by immunoSEQ multiplex PCR; TCRdb keeps only in-frame clonotypes and omits some of them. The repertoire holds some 56,000 clones, with about 80% as singletons. Material for sequencing was PBMCs. These receptors were taken from a man aged 45-60 years in good health and CMV-seronegative. Each CDR3 is given with its conserved first and last residue.

J gene: TRBJ2-3
CDR3 length: 13
V gene: TRBV11-2
CDR3 protein: CASSSPGWDTQYF

J gene: TRBJ1-6
CDR3 length: 15
V gene: TRBV5-1
CDR3 protein: CASMLGTVYNSPLHF

J gene: TRBJ2-3
CDR3 length: 13
V gene: TRBV27
CDR3 protein: CASSPTMGDTQYF

J gene: TRBJ2-5
CDR3 length: 15
V gene: TRBV2
CDR3 protein: CASTGPLGGEKTQYF

J gene: TRBJ1-5
CDR3 length: 13
V gene: TRBV2
CDR3 protein: CASRVVQNQPQHF

J gene: TRBJ2-1
CDR3 length: 19
V gene: TRBV13
CDR3 protein: CASSLGPIGGGSLYNEQFF

J gene: TRBJ2-7
CDR3 length: 13
V gene: TRBV6-5
CDR3 protein: CASSYSYGYEQYF

J gene: TRBJ2-5
CDR3 length: 15
V gene: TRBV5-1
CDR3 protein: CASSLFSGGGETQYF

J gene: TRBJ2-7
CDR3 length: 14
V gene: TRBV7-9
CDR3 protein: CASSLGPRGSEQYF

J gene: TRBJ2-7
CDR3 length: 14
V gene: TRBV7-2
CDR3 protein: CASSLGPGTYEQYF

J gene: TRBJ2-1
CDR3 length: 13
V gene: TRBV6-4
CDR3 protein: CASSSGGANEQFF

J gene: TRBJ2-7
CDR3 length: 12
V gene: TRBV14
CDR3 protein: CASSQALNEQYF

J gene: TRBJ2-2
CDR3 length: 16
V gene: TRBV2
CDR3 protein: CASSGARGLGTGELFF

J gene: TRBJ1-2
CDR3 length: 15
V gene: TRBV5-6
CDR3 protein: CASSFSGGGRFGYTF

J gene: TRBJ1-1
CDR3 length: 14
V gene: TRBV6-1
CDR3 protein: CASSEVGVWTEAFF

J gene: TRBJ1-6
CDR3 length: 15
V gene: TRBV6-5
CDR3 protein: CASSYSGRWDSPLHF

J gene: TRBJ2-7
CDR3 length: 14
V gene: TRBV27
CDR3 protein: CASRVGTGGGEQYF

J gene: TRBJ2-5
CDR3 length: 14
V gene: TRBV6-5
CDR3 protein: CASSRTSGGETQYF

J gene: TRBJ2-7
CDR3 length: 14
V gene: TRBV7-8
CDR3 protein: CASSLERVRGEQYF

J gene: TRBJ2-4
CDR3 length: 17
V gene: TRBV7-2
CDR3 protein: CASSSRGGGLAKNIQYF

J gene: TRBJ1-1
CDR3 length: 13
V gene: TRBV19
CDR3 protein: CASSDRGNTEAFF

J gene: TRBJ2-2
CDR3 length: 17
V gene: TRBV9
CDR3 protein: CASSPPPVALNTGELFF

J gene: TRBJ2-3
CDR3 length: 16
V gene: TRBV4-1
CDR3 protein: CASSQGVSAGGSTQYF

J gene: TRBJ2-7
CDR3 length: 16
V gene: TRBV13
CDR3 protein: CASTLRTSGGLYEQYF

J gene: TRBJ2-3
CDR3 length: 15
V gene: TRBV6-5
CDR3 protein: CASRKNSGVADTQYF

J gene: TRBJ2-3
CDR3 length: 15
V gene: TRBV13
CDR3 protein: CASSVPASGSDTQYF

J gene: TRBJ1-5
CDR3 length: 13
V gene: TRBV28
CDR3 protein: CASIKQGTQPQHF

J gene: TRBJ2-3
CDR3 length: 18
V gene: TRBV7-3
CDR3 protein: CASSLTSGGGGSTDTQYF

J gene: TRBJ2-7
CDR3 length: 14
V gene: TRBV15
CDR3 protein: CATSRDRGAYEQYF

J gene: TRBJ2-7
CDR3 length: 13
V gene: TRBV23-1
CDR3 protein: CASSHGGVYEQYF

J gene: TRBJ1-4
CDR3 length: 15
V gene: TRBV29-1
CDR3 protein: CSVEVGDRGREKLFF

J gene: TRBJ1-1
CDR3 length: 16
V gene: TRBV4-2
CDR3 protein: CASSRGGQGQNTEAFF

J gene: TRBJ2-2
CDR3 length: 14
V gene: TRBV5-1
CDR3 protein: CASSLDRVGGELFF

J gene: TRBJ1-2
CDR3 length: 17
V gene: TRBV28
CDR3 protein: CASTSGTGGMGGYGYTF

J gene: TRBJ2-3
CDR3 length: 12
V gene: TRBV28
CDR3 protein: CASREGGWSVYF

J gene: TRBJ2-7
CDR3 length: 15
V gene: TRBV5-6
CDR3 protein: CASSSDRTVHPTGYF

J gene: TRBJ2-7
CDR3 length: 15
V gene: TRBV4-1
CDR3 protein: CASSQPTSGAYEQYF

J gene: TRBJ2-7
CDR3 length: 12
V gene: TRBV6-1
CDR3 protein: CASSHRVYEQYF

J gene: TRBJ2-7
CDR3 length: 16
V gene: TRBV9
CDR3 protein: CASSVADTGGSYEQYF

J gene: TRBJ1-2
CDR3 length: 14
V gene: TRBV7-8
CDR3 protein: CASSPGQGRIGYTF

J gene: TRBJ2-7
CDR3 length: 13
V gene: TRBV7-2
CDR3 protein: CASSRTGTYEQYF

J gene: TRBJ1-1
CDR3 length: 13
V gene: TRBV7-3
CDR3 protein: CASSQGPNTEAFF

J gene: TRBJ2-3
CDR3 length: 15
V gene: TRBV6-6
CDR3 protein: CASRPLAGGADTQYF

J gene: TRBJ2-7
CDR3 length: 16
V gene: TRBV19
CDR3 protein: CASKPGQGKNPYEQYF

J gene: TRBJ2-4
CDR3 length: 12
V gene: TRBV6-5
CDR3 protein: CASINSKNIQYF

J gene: TRBJ1-1
CDR3 length: 15
V gene: TRBV6-5
CDR3 protein: CASSYVSRAMDEAFF

J gene: TRBJ1-2
CDR3 length: 12
V gene: TRBV27
CDR3 protein: CASSPTGNGYTF

J gene: TRBJ1-4
CDR3 length: 14
V gene: TRBV7-9
CDR3 protein: CASSNRGHQEKLFF